This T cell receptor (beta chain) emerged from a study of long-term antiretroviral therapy in people with HIV. Study-wide results and limits: Clones that had undergone expansion before ART prevailed in the repertoire throughout all time points. When set beside controls, HIV repertoires had CDR3 length ranges that were narrower.

Survey-level immunoSEQ v3.0 assays were run. The data were produced by immunoSEQ multiplex PCR, yet TCRdb's version contains in-frame clones alone and is incomplete. The data hold around 28,000 clones, with approximately 88% observed a single time. Every participant gave one or more pre-ART and two or more post-ART PBMC samples. With respect to this clone: Its target is not known.

The sequence came from a man aged 25 to 40 with HIV. Sample: unsorted PBMCs, taken almost 2.9 years after starting antiretroviral therapy.

The CDR3 sequence: CASSTRQGNSYNEQFF. CDR3 coding DNA: TGTGCCAGCAGCACCCGACAGGGTAACTCCTACAATGAGCAGTTCTTC. The chain links TRBV9 to TRBJ2-1; 7 bases agree with TRBD1. The germline CDR1 and CDR2 sequences are SGDLS and YYNGEE. Unmatched junction bases numbered 7, after V lost 4 bases and J lost 0 bases. The CDR3 is 16 residues long.